Listed below are T cell receptor beta chains from one sample, sequenced in a study of blood T cell repertoires in COVID-19. TCRdb's copy holds only in-frame clones and misses some; the assay was immunoSEQ multiplex PCR. Here the sample spans approximately 200,000 clones, approximately 87% being singletons. What was sequenced was peripheral blood. The receptors come from a man aged 60 to 75 who had recovered from COVID-19. The CDR3 runs from the conserved cysteine through the conserved F or W. The D gene is left open where the match is weak. Some rows mark clone size as missing; the rest say once, few, many or name a class of expanded clone.

d_gene | j_gene | v_gene | abundance | CDR3nt | CDR3aa
NA | TRBJ1-4 | TRBV28 | NA | TGTGCCAGCAGTCCTCATGACAAGCATGAAAAACTGTTTTTT | CASSPHDKHEKLFF
NA | TRBJ1-2 | TRBV15 | NA | TGTGCCACCAGCAGAGATCTGGTCTCTACTAACTATGGCTACACCTTC | CATSRDLVSTNYGYTF
NA | TRBJ1-2 | TRBV27 | NA | TGTGCCAGCAGTTTATTTATGGGCTCGTCGTTAGGATACACCTTC | CASSLFMGSSLGYTF
NA | TRBJ2-3 | TRBV9 | NA | TGTGCCAGCAGCGTAGATGGGGGGACTAGCACAGATACGCAGTATTTT | CASSVDGGTSTDTQYF
TRBD2 | TRBJ2-3 | TRBV30 | NA | TGTGCCTGGAGTGTCGGCGGGGGGGCCACAGATACGCAGTATTTT | CAWSVGGGATDTQYF
NA | TRBJ1-5 | TRBV6-5 | NA | TGTGCCAGCAGTTACAATAGGGGTCAGCCCCAGCATTTT | CASSYNRGQPQHF
TRBD2 | TRBJ2-3 | TRBV19 | NA | TGTGCCAGTAGTATCGAACTAGCGGGAAGTTCGACAGATACGCAGTATTTT | CASSIELAGSSTDTQYF
NA | TRBJ2-7 | TRBV5-1 | NA | TGCGCCAGCAGCTATAGCTACGAGCAGTACTTC | CASSYSYEQYF
NA | TRBJ1-1 | TRBV30 | once | TGTGCCTGGAGTCGACAGATGAACACTGAAGCTTTCTTT | CAWSRQMNTEAFF
TRBD1 | TRBJ1-2 | TRBV27 | few | TGTGCCAGCAGAGGACAGGGGGCTAACTATGGCTACACCTTC | CASRGQGANYGYTF
NA | TRBJ2-7 | TRBV7-9 | once | TGTGCCAGCAGCTTAGAGGGGGAGGGCCCAAACGAGCAGTACTTC | CASSLEGEGPNEQYF
NA | TRBJ1-3 | TRBV9 | NA | TGTGCCAGCAGCGTATGGGACAACGCTCTGGGAAACACCATATATTTT | CASSVWDNALGNTIYF
TRBD2 | TRBJ2-7 | TRBV13 | NA | TGTGCCAGCAGCTTAGAGACTAGCGGGGGGCCACCATACGAGCAGTACTTC | CASSLETSGGPPYEQYF
NA | TRBJ1-6 | TRBV10-2 | NA | TGCGCCAGCAGTGACCGAGAGAATTCACCCCTCCACTTT | CASSDRENSPLHF
NA | TRBJ2-5 | TRBV6-1 | NA | TGTGCCAGCAGTGAAAGGAGAGGGTGGTCGGAGACCCAGTACTTC | CASSERRGWSETQYF
TRBD2 | TRBJ2-3 | TRBV11-3 | NA | TGTGCCAGCAGTCTGCGGGGGGGCAGCGTAGATACGCAGTATTTT | CASSLRGGSVDTQYF
TRBD1 | TRBJ1-6 | TRBV28 | NA | TGTGCCAGCAGGGAACAGGGGACGACCTATAATTCACCCCTCCACTTT | CASREQGTTYNSPLHF
NA | TRBJ2-7 | TRBV19 | once | TGTGCCAGTAGACGGACATCCTCCTCCTACGAGCAGTACTTC | CASRRTSSSYEQYF
TRBD1 | TRBJ2-7 | TRBV28 | NA | TGTGCCAGCAGTTCCTCGGTCGACAGGGCCTACGAGCAGTACTTC | CASSSSVDRAYEQYF
TRBD1 | TRBJ1-4 | TRBV9 | NA | TGTGCCAGCAGCGCTACAGGGGCCGGGGTGGGAGAAAAACTGTTTTTT | CASSATGAGVGEKLFF
NA | TRBJ1-3 | TRBV5-1 | NA | TGCGCCAGCAGCTTGGCCCAGGGAACTGGAAACACCATATATTTT | CASSLAQGTGNTIYF
NA | TRBJ2-1 | TRBV5-1 | NA | TGCGCCAGCAGCTCGGACACCTCCTCCTACAATGAGCAGTTCTTC | CASSSDTSSYNEQFF
NA | TRBJ1-6 | TRBV6-2/TRBV6-3 | NA | TGTGCCAGCAGCGGAAGACAGGCGCAAAATTCACCCCTCCACTTT | CASSGRQAQNSPLHF
NA | TRBJ2-6 | TRBV3-1/TRBV3-2 | NA | TGTGCCAGCAGCCAAGATTACCTAACAGGACCCGAACTTTCTGGGGCCAACGTCCTGACTTTC | CASSQDYLTGPELSGANVLTF
NA | TRBJ2-1 | TRBV11-2 | NA | TGTGCCAGCAGCTCTATTGGGGGGGCGGATGAGCAGTTCTTC | CASSSIGGADEQFF
TRBD2 | TRBJ2-7 | TRBV11-3 | NA | TGTGCCAGCAGCTCTAGCGGGAGGGCCCACGAGCAGTACTTC | CASSSSGRAHEQYF
NA | TRBJ1-4 | TRBV7-9 | NA | TGTGCCAGCAGCTTCGGTGCAACTAATGAAAAACTGTTTTTT | CASSFGATNEKLFF
NA | TRBJ1-6 | TRBV7-2 | few | TGTGCCAGCAGCCTAGAGTGGGCTTCCTATAATTCACCCCTCCACTTT | CASSLEWASYNSPLHF
TRBD2 | TRBJ2-3 | TRBV6-2/TRBV6-3 | NA | TGTGCCAGCGGCCCGTGGGGGGGAGATACGCAGTATTTT | CASGPWGGDTQYF
TRBD2 | TRBJ2-3 | TRBV28 | NA | TGTGCCAGCACAGGCGGCGCTAGCGGGAGTGGTACGCAGTATTTT | CASTGGASGSGTQYF
NA | TRBJ1-2 | TRBV20-1 | NA | TGCAGTGCTAGTCCGACCGGAGCTAACTATGGCTACACCTTC | CSASPTGANYGYTF
NA | TRBJ2-7 | TRBV7-9 | NA | TGTGCCAGCAGCTTAGGTGTCGGCGAGCAGTACTTC | CASSLGVGEQYF
NA | TRBJ1-1 | TRBV11-2 | NA | TGTGCCAGCAGGCAGACAGGAACGAACACTGAAGCTTTCTTT | CASRQTGTNTEAFF
NA | TRBJ2-5 | TRBV2 | NA | TGTGCCAGCAGTGAGGCGGGCTACCAAGAGACCCAGTACTTC | CASSEAGYQETQYF
NA | TRBJ1-2 | TRBV4-2 | NA | TGTGCCAGCAGCCAAGATATACTTTCTGGAGGGGGCTACACCTTC | CASSQDILSGGGYTF
TRBD1 | TRBJ2-5 | TRBV7-2 | NA | TGTGCCAGCAGCTTAGGACAGGGGAAAGAGACCCAGTACTTC | CASSLGQGKETQYF
TRBD1 | TRBJ1-4 | TRBV5-4 | NA | TGTGCCAGCAGCCTGGAACCGGGACAGCTTAATGAAAAACTGTTTTTT | CASSLEPGQLNEKLFF
TRBD1 | TRBJ1-6 | TRBV19 | NA | TGTGCCAGTAGTATGGACCTACAGGGGAATAATTCACCCCTCCACTTT | CASSMDLQGNNSPLHF
TRBD1 | TRBJ1-4 | TRBV7-8 | few | TGTGCCAGCAGCCTGGGGGGACAGGGGGAAAAACTGTTTTTT | CASSLGGQGEKLFF
NA | TRBJ2-5 | TRBV5-4 | few | TGTGCCAGCAGCTTGGGCCGTCAGGGGGGCCAGAGGGAGACCCAGTACTTC | CASSLGRQGGQRETQYF
NA | TRBJ1-3 | TRBV21-1 | NA | TGTGCCAGCAGCAATCCTCGGGGGGGGCTGGGGTTGAATTTT | CASSNPRGGLGLNF
NA | TRBJ2-7 | TRBV28 | NA | TGTGCCAGCAGTACTTCCGGGACACCGCAGTACTTC | CASSTSGTPQYF
NA | TRBJ1-4 | TRBV19 | once | TGTGCCAGTAGTATGCCAGGGAGGTATGAAAAACTGTTTTTT | CASSMPGRYEKLFF
TRBD1 | TRBJ2-7 | TRBV7-9 | NA | TGTGCCAGCAGCCCCTGGGACAGGAAATCTGCCTACGAGCAGTACTTC | CASSPWDRKSAYEQYF
NA | TRBJ2-5 | TRBV5-1 | NA | TGCGCCAGCAGCTTAAGAGGGGGAACCCAAGAGACCCAGTACTTC | CASSLRGGTQETQYF
NA | TRBJ2-3 | TRBV4-3 | NA | TGCGCCAGCAGCCTCAAAGGGGCGGATACGCAGTATTTT | CASSLKGADTQYF
NA | TRBJ2-5 | TRBV2 | NA | TGTGCCAGCAGCCCGGACACCGCCCAAGAGACCCAGTACTTC | CASSPDTAQETQYF
TRBD1 | TRBJ1-4 | TRBV7-2 | NA | TGTGCCAGCACCCTGGGGACAGGGGAAAAACTGTTTTTT | CASTLGTGEKLFF
NA | TRBJ2-7 | TRBV15 | few | TGTGCCACCAGCAGAAACAGGTTCTACGAGCAGTACTTC | CATSRNRFYEQYF
NA | TRBJ2-7 | TRBV19 | NA | TGTGCCAGTAGTCGACAGCTCAATTCCTACGAGCAGTACTTC | CASSRQLNSYEQYF
NA | TRBJ1-2 | TRBV4-3 | NA | TGCGCCAGCAGCCCCGTCGGCGGGGCCTATGGCTACACCTTC | CASSPVGGAYGYTF
NA | TRBJ1-1 | TRBV6-2/TRBV6-3 | NA | TGTGCCAGCAGTAAACAGGGTGTAGAAAACACTGAAGCTTTCTTT | CASSKQGVENTEAFF
NA | TRBJ1-6 | TRBV6-6 | once | TGTGCCAGCAGTTACACAGGGATCGGTTCACCCCTCCACTTT | CASSYTGIGSPLHF
TRBD2 | TRBJ2-2 | TRBV5-1 | NA | TGCGCCAGCAGCTTCGGCGGGGGGCGCAGCACCGGGGAGCTGTTTTTT | CASSFGGGRSTGELFF
NA | TRBJ1-4 | TRBV30 | NA | TGTGCCTGGAGTCCTGCTCGAACCCACGTGAGGGAACTGTTTTTT | CAWSPARTHVRELFF